The 28 T cell receptor beta chains given below trace back to one sample, sequenced in a study of blood T cell repertoires in COVID-19. The assay was immunoSEQ multiplex PCR, and TCRdb's table has in-frame clones only and misses some. The data contain 250,000 to 300,000 clones, roughly 89% of them seen just once; the ten biggest clones take up 1.5% to 2%. Sequencing was done on a sample of PBMCs or T cells enriched from blood (not recorded which). These receptors all stem from a woman between 55 and 75 years old who had recovered from COVID-19.

Comment on this clone: Other nucleotide sequences from this sample produce the same CDR3. The chain joins TRBV19 to TRBJ1-5; 10 positions agree with TRBD1. Germline CDR1 is LNHDA and CDR2 is SQIVND (reference sequence). Trimming cost V 5 bases and J 2 bases; bases outside gene matches: 0. This CDR3 has 14 amino acids. CDR3 DNA: TGTGCCAGTAGTGGGACAGGGGGCAATCAGCCCCAGCATTTT. The encoded protein is CASSGTGGNQPQHF.

This clone was recorded a few times. The V call is TRBV28, the J call TRBJ2-7; TRBD1 matches at 10 bases. Germline CDR1 reads MDHEN; CDR2 reads SYDVKM. The CDR3 totals 14 residues. V lost 6 bases, J lost 7 bases, and 9 bases stayed unmatched. CDR3 region: CASRPGTGVREQYF. Written as DNA, the CDR3 is TGTGCCAGCAGGCCCGGGACAGGGGTTCGGGAGCAGTACTTC.

The V call is TRBV5-1, the J call TRBJ1-1; a weak D match, TRBD1 (6 bases). Per the germline V gene, CDR1 is SGHRS and CDR2 is YFSETQ. The length of the CDR3 is 14 residues. The ends were cut back, 0 bases at V and 4 bases at J, with 10 bases in the middle. This CDR3 reads CASSLDGGATEAFF. For the CDR3, the DNA is TGCGCCAGCAGCTTGGATGGGGGGGCCACTGAAGCTTTCTTT.

The rearrangement joins TRBV7-9 to TRBJ2-2; 10 nucleotides line up with TRBD1. The J segment lost 3 bases and the V segment lost 5 bases, leaving 3 bases of the junction unmatched. The CDR3 extends over 15 amino acids. Looked up from germline, CDR1 is SEHNR and CDR2 is FQNEAQ (reference sequence). CDR3 sequence reads: CASSTGQGDTGELFF. The DNA for the CDR3 is TGTGCCAGCAGCACCGGACAGGGGGACACCGGGGAGCTGTTTTTT.

The gene calls are TRBV11-1 and TRBJ1-5; D unclear. Between the trimmed V and J ends, which lost 5 bases and 3 bases, there was a span of 8 bases. There are 13 residues in the CDR3. Germline values: CDR1 SGHAT, CDR2 FQDESV (reference sequence). The CDR3 is CASSRGDNQPQHF. The CDR3 DNA sequence: TGTGCCAGCAGCCGCGGGGACAATCAGCCCCAGCATTTT. Drawing the rest from reference TRBV11-1 and TRBJ1-5, the complete variable domain is EAEVAQSPRYKITEKSQAVAFWCDPISGHATLYWYRQILGQGPELLVQFQDESVVDDSQLPKDRFSAERLKGVDSTLKIQPAELGDSAMYLCASSRGDNQPQHFGDGTRLSIL.

The rearrangement uses TRBV30 and TRBJ1-2; the D is unclear. CDR1 and CDR2 (germline): GTSNPN, SVGIG (reference sequence). The V end was cut by 0 bases, the J end by 7 bases, with 9 bases between. This CDR3 contains 12 residues. The CDR3 sequence: CAWSVSHGGYTF. DNA of the CDR3: TGTGCCTGGAGTGTATCCCACGGTGGCTACACCTTC. The entire variable domain, with the rest obtained from reference TRBV30 and TRBJ1-2, is as follows: SQTIHQWPATLVQPVGSPLSLECTVEGTSNPNLYWYRQAAGRGLQLLFYSVGIGQISSEVPQNLSASRPQDRQFILSSKKLLLSDSGFYLCAWSVSHGGYTFGSGTRLTVV.

The V gene is TRBV11-3, the J gene TRBJ2-1; 9 bases match TRBD2. Germline assignment: CDR1 SGHNT and CDR2 YENEEA. The CDR3 totals 14 residues. J was trimmed by 7 bases and V by 4 bases; bases with no gene match: 5. DNA of the CDR3: TGTGCCAGCAGCTCGCGGGGGGGCCTAAATGAGCAGTTCTTC. It is translated as CASSSRGGLNEQFF.

The CDR3 DNA reads as TGTGCCACCAGTGATTTGATAGACTACGTCTTCTTC. It encodes CATSDLIDYVFF. V is TRBV24-1 and J is TRBJ2-1, with TRBD2 as a possible D gene (5 bases). Germline V gene data show CDR1 as KGHDR and CDR2 as SFDVKD. The CDR3 covers 12 residues. Trimming pared 0 bases from V and 16 bases from J, leaving 12 bases between.

This chain uses TRBV4-2 with TRBJ2-7, with TRBD1 matching 11 bases. The junction had 4 bases not matched to a gene; V was cut back by 4 bases and J by 2 bases. CDR3 size: 15 residues. The V gene's germline CDR1 is LGHNA and CDR2 YNFKEQ. This CDR3 is CASSRPGQGAYEQYF. The CDR3 DNA reads TGTGCCAGCAGCCGCCCGGGACAGGGGGCCTACGAGCAGTACTTC.

V usage is TRBV7-8 and J usage is TRBJ1-5; D is unclear. Trimming cost V 2 bases and J 3 bases, with 5 bases left between them. Germline-derived CDR1 and CDR2 are SGHVS and FQNEAQ. This CDR3 comprises 13 residues. In DNA, the CDR3 is TGTGCCAGCAGCTTATTCAACAATCAGCCCCAGCATTTT. It translates to CASSLFNNQPQHF.

The chain joins TRBV28 to TRBJ1-5, with D possibly TRBD1 on 5 matching bases. The CDR3 runs 14 residues. Germline V gene lookup returns CDR1 MDHEN and CDR2 SYDVKM. The V gene lost 6 bases and the J gene lost 3 bases, with 12 bases spanning the gap. The CDR3 reads CASRKTDPNQPQHF. CDR3 DNA sequence: TGTGCCAGCAGGAAGACAGACCCCAATCAGCCCCAGCATTTT.

The chain is built from TRBV7-2 and TRBJ2-3; 12 positions match TRBD2. V lost 5 bases to trimming and J lost 3 bases; unmatched junction nucleotides: 6. The germline V gene has CDR1 SGHTA and CDR2 FQGNSA. CDR3 length: 16 residues. CDR3 coding DNA: TGTGCCAGCAGCCCTAGCGGGAGGGCCCGAACAGATACGCAGTATTTT. Protein sequence: CASSPSGRARTDTQYF.

This clone is a singleton in its sample. V usage is TRBV3-1 (or the pseudogene TRBV3-2) and J usage is TRBJ2-1, with 12 bases identical to TRBD2. CDR3 size: 15 residues. Germline assignment: CDR1 LGHDT and CDR2 YNNKEL (reference sequence). The V and J ends lost 4 bases and 8 bases, in that order; junction bases with no gene match: 6. CDR3 sequence: CASSLSSGGAHEQFF. CDR3 DNA: TGTGCCAGCAGCCTATCTAGCGGGGGGGCCCATGAGCAGTTCTTC.

CDR3 protein: CASTPGPEGGADTQYF. Here the CDR3 DNA reads TGTGCCAGTACCCCAGGACCGGAAGGGGGGGCAGATACGCAGTATTTT. The V and J genes are TRBV19 and TRBJ2-3; tentatively, D is TRBD2 (7 bases). V was trimmed by 7 bases and J by 4 bases, leaving 21 bases between them. This CDR3 comprises 16 residues. The germline V gene encodes CDR1 LNHDA and CDR2 SQIVND (reference sequence).

This chain joins TRBV5-1 and TRBJ1-2; 12 bases agree with TRBD1. The germline CDR1 and CDR2 sequences are SGHRS and YFSETQ. There are 14 residues in the CDR3. Trimming at V came to 3 bases and at J to 8 bases, leaving 5 bases not matched to a gene. The CDR3 sequence is CASSSGQGANGYTF. The CDR3 region has the DNA TGCGCCAGCAGCTCGGGACAGGGGGCCAACGGCTACACCTTC.

The J gene is TRBJ1-2, the V gene TRBV28; D might be TRBD1 (5 bases). Germline V gene lookup returns CDR1 MDHEN and CDR2 SYDVKM. Trimming cost V 3 bases and J 4 bases, with 9 bases left between them. This CDR3 has 13 residues. The chain's CDR3 is CASSLGLIYGYTF. The CDR3 bases are TGTGCCAGCAGTTTGGGACTTATCTATGGCTACACCTTC.

The CDR3 bases are TGTGCCAGCTTAACAGGGCTGGTCACTGAAGCTTTCTTT. It codes for CASLTGLVTEAFF. This sequence joins TRBV2 and TRBJ1-1; perhaps TRBD1 as D (6 bases). The germline gives CDR1 SNHLY, CDR2 FYNNEI. This CDR3 contains 13 residues. V was trimmed by 8 bases and J by 4 bases, leaving 14 bases between them.

This clone was observed a handful of times. The V call is TRBV11-2, the J call TRBJ2-7; maybe TRBD2 (5 bases). Trimming removed 5 bases at V and 7 bases at J, with 15 bases between. CDR3 length: 13 amino acids. In germline, CDR1 is SGHAT, CDR2 FQNNGV. CDR3 protein: CASSPHPGGEQYF. The DNA of the CDR3 is TGTGCCAGCAGCCCCCACCCGGGCGGGGAGCAGTACTTC.

A remark on this clone: The junction departs from the called germline gene at one end, perhaps through a read error. The chain is built from TRBV28 and TRBJ2-7; 8 bases align to TRBD1. The CDR3 contains 12 residues. CDR1 and CDR2 (germline): MDHEN, SYDVKM. The chain's CDR3 is CASSSPGQALHF. Here the CDR3 DNA reads TGTGCCAGCAGTTCTCCGGGACAGGCCTTACACTTC.

This chain connects TRBV5-1 to TRBJ2-2; D might be TRBD2 (5 bases). Germline lookup yields CDR1 SGHRS and CDR2 YFSETQ. The CDR3 runs 16 residues. The V end was cut by 0 bases, the J end by 4 bases, with 13 bases between. CDR3: CASSLGAADGTGELFF. CDR3 bases: TGCGCCAGCAGCTTGGGAGCGGCCGACGGCACCGGGGAGCTGTTTTTT.

The chain uses TRBV9 and TRBJ1-5, with D maybe TRBD1 (5 bases). The CDR3 totals 13 residues. Deletions cut 0 bases from V and 5 bases from J, with 6 bases between. Germline V CDR1 and CDR2: SGDLS, YYNGEE. The CDR3 region has the DNA TGTGCCAGCAGCGTAGAAGGGGATCAGCCCCAGCATTTT. It yields the protein CASSVEGDQPQHF.

As for this clone: This could be a read error, since a much larger clone is one nucleotide away. The chain has TRBV27 and TRBJ2-2, with 9 bases lining up with TRBD2. CDR1 is MNHEY and CDR2 is SMNVEV in the germline V gene (reference sequence). Trimming took 11 bases from V and 7 from J; bases not matched to a gene: 8. The CDR3 has 13 residues. CDR3 loop: CAPAGGRGGELFF. CDR3 nucleotide sequence: TGTGCCCCGGCGGGGGGGCGGGGCGGGGAGCTGTTTTTT.

This clone was seen a single time. The gene calls are TRBV19 and TRBJ2-1; D may be TRBD2 (5 bases). The CDR3 is made up of 15 amino acids. V gave up 6 bases and J gave up 9 bases, with 21 bases separating them. CDR1 is LNHDA and CDR2 is SQIVND in the germline V gene (reference sequence). The CDR3 nucleotides are TGTGCCAGTAGAGTGACGGCAGCGGCCCCCAGTGAGCAGTTCTTC. The encoded protein is CASRVTAAAPSEQFF.

Here the CDR3 DNA reads TGCGCCAGCAGCCAAGATGTCTTGGACAGCCCTACCTACGAGCAGTACTTC. This translates into CASSQDVLDSPTYEQYF. The V gene is TRBV4-1, the J gene TRBJ2-7, with TRBD1 as a possible D gene (6 bases). V was pared by 0 bases and J by 2 bases, with 17 bases between. The CDR3 has 17 residues. From germline, CDR1 is MGHRA and CDR2 YSYEKL.

In regard to this clone: Other DNA variants within this sample encode the same CDR3. The V call is TRBV10-1, the J call TRBJ2-3, with 7 bases aligning to TRBD2. CDR1 and CDR2 from the germline V gene are WNHNN and SYGVQD (reference sequence). The CDR3 has 16 residues. Unmatched junction bases numbered 6, after V lost 0 bases and J lost 3 bases. The DNA of the CDR3 is TGCGCCAGCAGTGAGTCGGGAGGGTTACTTACAGATACGCAGTATTTT. It is translated as CASSESGGLLTDTQYF.

The chain joins TRBV30 to TRBJ2-3; 8 nucleotides line up with TRBD2. From germline, CDR1 is GTSNPN and CDR2 SVGIG (reference sequence). The CDR3 runs 15 residues. The V gene end was trimmed by 8 bases and the J gene end by 3 bases; junction bases not matched to a gene: 13. The CDR3 region is CAGALGAGATDTQYF. In DNA form, the CDR3 reads TGTGCCGGCGCTTTGGGAGCGGGAGCAACAGATACGCAGTATTTT.

The chain carries TRBV19 and TRBJ1-1; TRBD1 matches at 11 bases. Trimming removed 5 bases from V and 3 bases from J; junction bases left unmatched: 8. The CDR3 covers 16 residues. Germline V gene lookup returns CDR1 LNHDA and CDR2 SQIVND (reference sequence). The CDR3 sequence is CASSPRLGQGDTEAFF. In DNA, the CDR3 is TGTGCCAGTAGTCCCCGATTGGGACAGGGGGACACTGAAGCTTTCTTT. Using reference TRBV19 and TRBJ1-1 for the parts outside the CDR3, the full variable domain is DGGITQSPKYLFRKEGQNVTLSCEQNLNHDAMYWYRQDPGQGLRLIYYSQIVNDFQKGDIAEGYSVSREKKESFPLTVTSAQKNPTAFYLCASSPRLGQGDTEAFFGQGTRLTVV.

The V and J genes are TRBV9 and TRBJ2-7; D uncertain. CDR3 size: 13 residues. The germline V gene encodes CDR1 SGDLS and CDR2 YYNGEE. V lost 0 bases, J lost 6 bases, and 10 bases lay in between. CDR3 loop: CASSVAKIGEQYF. CDR3 nucleotide sequence: TGTGCCAGCAGCGTAGCTAAGATCGGCGAGCAGTACTTC. The full variable domain, with the rest looked up from reference TRBV9 and TRBJ2-7, is DSGVTQTPKHLITATGQRVTLRCSPRSGDLSVYWYQQSLDQGLQFLIQYYNGEERAKGNILERFSAQQFPDLHSELNLSSLELGDSALYFCASSVAKIGEQYFGPGTRLTVT.